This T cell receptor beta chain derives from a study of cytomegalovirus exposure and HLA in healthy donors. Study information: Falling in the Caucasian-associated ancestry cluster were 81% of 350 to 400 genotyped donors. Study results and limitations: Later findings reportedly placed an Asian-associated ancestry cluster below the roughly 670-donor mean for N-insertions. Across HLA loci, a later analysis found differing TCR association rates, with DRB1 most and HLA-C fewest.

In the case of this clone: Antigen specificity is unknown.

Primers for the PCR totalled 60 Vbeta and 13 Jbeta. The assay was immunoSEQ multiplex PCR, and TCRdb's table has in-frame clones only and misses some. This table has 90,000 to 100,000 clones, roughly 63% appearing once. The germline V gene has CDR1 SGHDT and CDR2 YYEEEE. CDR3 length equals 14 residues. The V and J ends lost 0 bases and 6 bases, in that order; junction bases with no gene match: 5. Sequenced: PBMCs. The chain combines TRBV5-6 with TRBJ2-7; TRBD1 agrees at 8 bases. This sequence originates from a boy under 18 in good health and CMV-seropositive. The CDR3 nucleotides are TGTGCCAGCAGCTTGGGGGACAGGCATCGCGAGCAGTACTTC. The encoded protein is CASSLGDRHREQYF.